Listed below are T cell receptor beta chains from one sample, sequenced in a study of T-cell memory formation after mild COVID-19. Via MiXCR, TCRdb re-called the 5' RACE reads, giving one row per CDR3 protein. The data show some 88,000 distinct CDR3 sequences, roughly 25% seen once. The sequenced material came from PBMCs or a T cell subset sorted from them (not recorded which). These receptors were collected from a man aged 18 to 35 who had mild COVID-19 (a few samples of this study predate the infection). Cell type and time point are not known. Each CDR3 is given with its conserved first and last residue. The order of the fields is V gene, D gene, clone size, J gene, CDR3 DNA, CDR3 protein. The D gene is left open where the match is weak. Only part of the rows carry a size: once, few, many, or a class if the clone is expanded.

TRBV10-1,NA,NA,TRBJ2-3,TGCGCCAGCAGTGGCAGATGGGCAGATAGCACAGATACGCAGTATTTT,CASSGRWADSTDTQYF
TRBV12-3/TRBV12-4,NA,NA,TRBJ2-1,TGTGCCAGCAGTTTAGGGACCGAAACCTACAATGAGCAGTTCTTC,CASSLGTETYNEQFF
TRBV19,NA,NA,TRBJ1-1,TGTGCCAGTACCCGGCCAGGGGAGGATGGGAACACTGAAGCTTTCTTT,CASTRPGEDGNTEAFF
TRBV7-2,NA,NA,TRBJ2-7,TGTGCCAGCAGCCTCGGGCAGAGAGAGCAGTACTTC,CASSLGQREQYF
TRBV5-6,NA,NA,TRBJ2-7,TGTGCCAGCAGCGGGACGGGGGCAGGGGCCTACGAGCAGTACTTC,CASSGTGAGAYEQYF
TRBV7-9,NA,few,TRBJ1-1,TGTGCCAGCAGCTTACAGGACACTGAAGCTTTCTTT,CASSLQDTEAFF
TRBV6-2/TRBV6-3,TRBD2,NA,TRBJ2-7,TGTGCCAGCAGTGGACGGGCGGGGGGGCCGTACGAGCAGTACTTC,CASSGRAGGPYEQYF
TRBV7-9,NA,few,TRBJ1-5,TGTGCCAGCAGCTTAGAAAGCAATCAGCCCCAGCATTTT,CASSLESNQPQHF
TRBV2,TRBD2,NA,TRBJ2-5,TGTGCCAGCAGTGACCTAGCGGGGGGGAGGAAGACCCAGTACTTC,CASSDLAGGRKTQYF
TRBV5-1,NA,few,TRBJ2-5,TGCGCCAGCAGCTTGGCCCTGGCCATCCAAGAGACCCAGTACTTC,CASSLALAIQETQYF
TRBV6-1,NA,few,TRBJ1-6,TGTGCCAGCAGTGAACGTCGGGACCCTTCACCCCTCCACTTT,CASSERRDPSPLHF
TRBV20-1,TRBD2,NA,TRBJ2-1,TGCAGTGCTAGGCCTCTAGCGGGGTGGAACAATGAGCAGTTCTTC,CSARPLAGWNNEQFF
TRBV12-3/TRBV12-4,TRBD1,few,TRBJ1-3,TGTGCCAGCAATCCGACAGGGGCTGGAAACACCATATATTTT,CASNPTGAGNTIYF
TRBV4-1,NA,NA,TRBJ2-5,TGCGCCAGCAGCCAAGACCCAAGCGCCCAAGAGACCCAGTACTTC,CASSQDPSAQETQYF
TRBV27,NA,few,TRBJ2-2,TGTGCCAGCAGGGTGACGGGGGCTTACACCGGGGAGCTGTTTTTT,CASRVTGAYTGELFF
TRBV3-1,NA,NA,TRBJ1-5,TGTGCCAGCAGAAATACACAGGGAGTGAATAGCAATCAGCCCCAGCATTTT,CASRNTQGVNSNQPQHF
TRBV4-3,NA,NA,TRBJ2-7,TGCGCCAGCAGCCCCGACGGTTCCTACGAGCAGTACTTC,CASSPDGSYEQYF
TRBV7-9,TRBD1,few,TRBJ2-5,TGTGCCAGCAGGATTCGACAGGGGGAACAAGAGACCCAGTACTTC,CASRIRQGEQETQYF
TRBV14,TRBD2,NA,TRBJ2-6,TGTGCCAGCACCCAGGGAGGGATTTCCTACTCTGGGGCCAACGTCCTGACTTTC,CASTQGGISYSGANVLTF
TRBV7-9,TRBD1,few,TRBJ2-1,TGTGCCAGCAGCGGGCCCCAGGGACAGGGAAACGAGGGGGCCTCCTACAATGAGCAGTTCTTC,CASSGPQGQGNEGASYNEQFF
TRBV7-8,NA,NA,TRBJ2-1,TGTGCCAGCAGCTTCGTGGGGAATGAGCAGTTCTTC,CASSFVGNEQFF
TRBV30,NA,NA,TRBJ1-2,TGTGCCTGGAGTGTACATCCTAACTATGGCTACACCTTC,CAWSVHPNYGYTF
TRBV6-2/TRBV6-3,NA,many,TRBJ2-1,TGTGCCAGCAGTTACTACGGGAGCTACAATGAGCAGTTCTTC,CASSYYGSYNEQFF
TRBV28,TRBD1,NA,TRBJ2-6,TGTGCCAGCAGTCGGCGTCGAGGACAGGGGGCAGCTGGGGCCAACGTCCTGACTTTC,CASSRRRGQGAAGANVLTF
TRBV7-9,NA,NA,TRBJ2-3,TGTGCCAGCAGCTTAGCGGCGACGGGAGATACGCAGTATTTT,CASSLAATGDTQYF
TRBV4-1,NA,few,TRBJ1-3,TGCGCCAGCAGCCCGCAGGCCATCTCTGGAAACACCATATATTTT,CASSPQAISGNTIYF
TRBV7-9,NA,NA,TRBJ2-5,TGTGCCAGCAGCTCGCAACAGGGATCTCAAGAGACCCAGTACTTC,CASSSQQGSQETQYF
TRBV4-1,TRBD2,NA,TRBJ2-5,TGCGCCAGCAGCGGTCGACTAGCGGGGGAAGGGGAGACCCAGTACTTC,CASSGRLAGEGETQYF
TRBV6-5,TRBD2,few,TRBJ2-5,TGTGCCAGCAGTTACGCGGGGGGGCCAGTAGAGACCCAGTACTTC,CASSYAGGPVETQYF
TRBV5-4,NA,NA,TRBJ1-4,TGTGCCAGCAGCTTAAACTTGGGTGAAAAACTGTTTTTT,CASSLNLGEKLFF